This entry features one T cell receptor (beta chain) sequence. This sample was included in a study of control samples from healthy donors and cancer patients. V lost 4 bases to trimming and J lost 7 bases; unmatched junction nucleotides: 5. This CDR3 has 14 amino acids. Germline assignment: CDR1 SGHVS and CDR2 FQNEAQ. Assay: immunoSEQ multiplex PCR; the TCRdb copy retains only in-frame clones and omits some. The sample holds roughly 170,000 clones, approximately 92% seen once. This chain joins TRBV7-8 and TRBJ1-5; 9 positions agree with TRBD1. This sequence was found in a man younger than 35 in good health. The sample comprised blood. The CDR3 spells CASSSRTGAQPQHF. The CDR3, as DNA: TGTGCCAGCAGCTCCAGGACAGGGGCCCAGCCCCAGCATTTT. Full variable domain (missing parts from reference TRBV7-8 and TRBJ1-5): GAGVSQSPRYKVAKRGQDVALRCDPISGHVSLFWYQQALGQGPEFLTYFQNEAQLDKSGLPSDRFFAERPEGSVSTLKIQRTQQEDSAVYLCASSSRTGAQPQHFGDGTRLSIL.